This is a list of T cell receptor beta chains from one sample in a study of blood T cell repertoires in COVID-19. Here immunoSEQ multiplex PCR was the method, and the copy in TCRdb shows in-frame clones only, minus some. The table has about 130,000 clones, about 85% seen once; the top ten hold more than 20%. Sequenced sample: peripheral blood. These receptor sequences come from a woman of 80 years or more with acute or convalescent COVID-19. Each CDR3 is given with its conserved first and last residue. The D gene is left open where the match is weak. A row's size may be missing; if present it is once, few, many or a size class.

>TRBV18|once|NA|TRBJ1-3
TGTGCCAGCTCACCTTACAGCGGAAACACCATATATTTT
CASSPYSGNTIYF
>TRBV19|NA|TRBD2|TRBJ2-1
TGTGCCAGTAGTAAGGGCCCCGGACTAGCGGGGGGGCATGAGCAGTTCTTC
CASSKGPGLAGGHEQFF
>TRBV28|NA|NA|TRBJ1-1
TGTGCCAGCAGTTTCGGGGGCGGGGGGAACACTGAAGCTTTCTTT
CASSFGGGGNTEAFF
>TRBV2|once|NA|TRBJ1-2
TGTGCCCAAAGGGGAGGGTTGGACTATGGCTACACCTTC
CAQRGGLDYGYTF
>TRBV6-5|NA|TRBD1|TRBJ1-1
TGTGCCAGCATCCCGACAGGGGGAGGTGAAGCTTTCTTT
CASIPTGGGEAFF
>TRBV11-2|NA|TRBD1|TRBJ1-1
TGTGCCAGCAGCTTAGAAGGGACAGGGGCTGAAGCTTTCTTT
CASSLEGTGAEAFF
>TRBV18|NA|NA|TRBJ2-7
TGTGCCAGCTCACCGCAATTCCAGGGACAAGGCGAGCAGTACTTC
CASSPQFQGQGEQYF
>TRBV14|NA|NA|TRBJ1-6
TGTGCCAGCAGCCAAGGGGGGCTTTATTCACCCCTCCACTTT
CASSQGGLYSPLHF
>TRBV5-4|NA|NA|TRBJ2-2
TGTGCCAGCAGCTTAAGGGCGGGGGCAAGTGGCGGGGAGCTGTTTTTT
CASSLRAGASGGELFF
>TRBV6-2/TRBV6-3|NA|NA|TRBJ1-6
TGTGCCAGCAGTTATAGGAGAAGCGATTCACCCCTCCACTTT
CASSYRRSDSPLHF
>TRBV10-2|NA|TRBD1|TRBJ1-2
TGCGCCAGCAGCCACAGGGGTGACTATGGCTACACCTTC
CASSHRGDYGYTF
>TRBV5-1|NA|TRBD1|TRBJ2-3
TGCGCCAGCAGCTTGGACCGACAGGGAACAGATACGCAGTATTTT
CASSLDRQGTDTQYF
>TRBV10-3|NA|NA|TRBJ1-2
TGTGCCATCATGGACATCCCCACTAACTATGGCTACACCTTC
CAIMDIPTNYGYTF
>TRBV7-3|NA|TRBD2|TRBJ2-1
TGTGCCAGCAGCTTTTTGGCTAGCGGGGGGGCAGATGAGCAGTTCTTC
CASSFLASGGADEQFF
>TRBV6-1|few|NA|TRBJ1-6
TGTGCCAGCAGTGAAGCCGAGAGGGTTCCCAATTCACCCCTCCACTTT
CASSEAERVPNSPLHF
>TRBV28|NA|NA|TRBJ1-1
TGTGCCAGCAGTAAACCGCGGCTTAACACTGAAGCTTTCTTT
CASSKPRLNTEAFF
>TRBV6-5|few|NA|TRBJ1-5
TGTGCCAGCAGAAGAGGGCAGAATGGCAATCAGCCCCAGCATTTT
CASRRGQNGNQPQHF
>TRBV5-8|NA|NA|TRBJ1-5
TGTGCCAGCAGCTTGTCTCCAGGGGTGACGCAGCCCCAGCATTTT
CASSLSPGVTQPQHF
>TRBV19|NA|TRBD1|TRBJ2-2
TGTGCCAGTAGTCAGGGGACAGGGGGGACCGGGGAGCTGTTTTTT
CASSQGTGGTGELFF
>TRBV11-2|NA|TRBD1|TRBJ2-5
TGTGCCAGCAGCTTAGATGGGACAGGGGCCGCCCAGTACTTC
CASSLDGTGAAQYF
>TRBV6-5|NA|NA|TRBJ2-3
TGTGCCAGCAGGAGACTTGGAGATACGCAGTATTTT
CASRRLGDTQYF
>TRBV7-9|NA|NA|TRBJ2-2
TGTGCCAGCAGCTTCACAGGGAAGGCCGGGGAGCTGTTTTTT
CASSFTGKAGELFF
>TRBV7-9|NA|TRBD1|TRBJ1-1
TGTGCCAGCACCGCAAGAGGTAGGACAGGGGGGACTGAAGCTTTCTTT
CASTARGRTGGTEAFF
>TRBV4-2|once|TRBD1|TRBJ2-5
TGTGCCAGCAGCTTACAGGGGAACTCTCAACAAGAGACCCAGTACTTC
CASSLQGNSQQETQYF
>TRBV4-2|NA|TRBD1|TRBJ1-1
TGTGCCAGCAGCCAGCCAACCGACAGGGGTACTGAAGCTTTCTTT
CASSQPTDRGTEAFF
>TRBV2|NA|TRBD1|TRBJ2-5
TGTGCCAGCAGCCCCGACAGGGCGGGTAAAGAGACCCAGTACTTC
CASSPDRAGKETQYF
>TRBV6-1|once|TRBD1|TRBJ1-5
TGTGCCAGCAGTGACAGGACAGGGTTTCAGCCCCAGCATTTT
CASSDRTGFQPQHF
>TRBV27|NA|NA|TRBJ1-5
TGTGCCAGCAGTCGAAGCCGACAGTCGCCTAGCAATCAGCCCCAGCATTTT
CASSRSRQSPSNQPQHF
>TRBV9|NA|NA|TRBJ1-6
TGTGCCAGCAGCCTAACTACAGGGCTTAATTCACCCCTCCACTTT
CASSLTTGLNSPLHF
>TRBV5-8|NA|NA|TRBJ2-3
TGTGCCAGCAGCAGGACAGTGTATACGCAGTATTTT
CASSRTVYTQYF